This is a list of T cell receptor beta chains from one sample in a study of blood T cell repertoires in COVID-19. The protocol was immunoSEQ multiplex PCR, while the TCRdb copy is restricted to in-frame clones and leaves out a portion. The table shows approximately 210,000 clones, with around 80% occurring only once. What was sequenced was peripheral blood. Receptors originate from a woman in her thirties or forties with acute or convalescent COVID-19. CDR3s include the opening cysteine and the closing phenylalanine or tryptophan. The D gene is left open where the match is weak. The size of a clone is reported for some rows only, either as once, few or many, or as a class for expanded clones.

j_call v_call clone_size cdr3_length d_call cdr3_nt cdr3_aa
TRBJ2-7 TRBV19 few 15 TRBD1 TGTGCCAGTAGTCCCACTACAGGGGGCATGGGCGAGCAGTACTTC CASSPTTGGMGEQYF
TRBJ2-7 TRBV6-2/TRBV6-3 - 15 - TGTGCCAGCAGTATCGCAGGACTATTCTCCTACGAGCAGTACTTC CASSIAGLFSYEQYF
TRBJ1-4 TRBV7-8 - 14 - TGTGCCAGCAGCTTAGCAGAGGGCGGTGAAAAACTGTTTTTT CASSLAEGGEKLFF
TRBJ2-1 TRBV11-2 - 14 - TGTGCCAGCACCCCTGAGGGCTCCTACAATGAGCAGTTCTTC CASTPEGSYNEQFF
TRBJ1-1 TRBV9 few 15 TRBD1 TGTGCCAGCAGCGTAGGCGGGACAGGGCGCACTGAAGCTTTCTTT CASSVGGTGRTEAFF
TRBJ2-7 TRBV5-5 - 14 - TGTGCCAGCAGCTTGGTTCCGGGAGACTACGAGCAGTACTTC CASSLVPGDYEQYF
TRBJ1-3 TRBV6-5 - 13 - TGTGCCGTGAAGGGGATTGAGGGAAACACCATATATTTT CAVKGIEGNTIYF
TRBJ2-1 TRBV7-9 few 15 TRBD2 TGTGCCAGCGGAGGGCGGGAGGCAATTGGGAATGAGCAGTTCTTC CASGGREAIGNEQFF
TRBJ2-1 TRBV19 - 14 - TGTGCCAGTACAGCAAGCGGGTATTACAATGAGCAGTTCTTC CASTASGYYNEQFF
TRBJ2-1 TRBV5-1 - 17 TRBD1 TGCGCCAGCAGCTTGGGGACAGGAACGGCGACGTACAATGAGCAGTTCTTC CASSLGTGTATYNEQFF
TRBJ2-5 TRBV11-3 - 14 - TGTGCCAGCAGCTTAGGCGGAAGCAGCGAGACCCAGTACTTC CASSLGGSSETQYF
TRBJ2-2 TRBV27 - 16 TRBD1 TGTGCCAGCAGTTCGCCTAGGGGGCTAAACACCGGGGAGCTGTTTTTT CASSSPRGLNTGELFF
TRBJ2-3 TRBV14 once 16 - TGTGCCAGCAGCCAAGATCGGCAGGGGAGCATAGATACGCAGTATTTT CASSQDRQGSIDTQYF
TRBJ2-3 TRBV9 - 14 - TGTGCCAGCAGCCCTGGACAGACTTTGCATACGCAGTATTTT CASSPGQTLHTQYF
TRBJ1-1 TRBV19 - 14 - TGTGCCAGTAGTATTTCTATCACAGGAGACGAAGCTTTCTTT CASSISITGDEAFF
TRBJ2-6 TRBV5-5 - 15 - TGTGCCAGCAGCCTGGGAGGTACTGGGGCCAACGTCCTGACTTTC CASSLGGTGANVLTF
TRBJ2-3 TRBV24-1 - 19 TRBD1 TGTGCCACCAGTGACCTAGGGACAGGGCAAAACACCCACACAGATACGCAGTATTTT CATSDLGTGQNTHTDTQYF
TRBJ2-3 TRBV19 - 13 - TGTGCCAGTAGTCCACTAGTAACGGATACGCAGTATTTT CASSPLVTDTQYF
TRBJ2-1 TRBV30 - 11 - TGTGCCTGCTCCCAGAACAATGAGCAGTTCTTC CACSQNNEQFF